This is a list of T cell receptor beta chains from one sample in a study of CD8 T cells in Susac syndrome. TCRdb ran MiXCR on the immunoSEQ multiplex PCR reads and lists one entry per CDR3 protein. The sample includes about 150,000 distinct CDR3 sequences, nearly 97% seen only once; the top ten take 0.14% to 0.15%. Sequencing used CD8+ T cells from PBMCs. The receptors stem from a human donor with multiple sclerosis. CDR3s include the opening cysteine and the closing phenylalanine or tryptophan. The order of the fields is V gene, D gene, J gene, clone size, CDR3 protein, CDR3 DNA. A D gene is named only where the DNA matches it firmly. Expanded clones are given a class, and other clones once, few, many or no size at all.

V: TRBV9
D: TRBD2
J: TRBJ2-2
size: NA
CDR3: CASSVGGLAAGELFF
DNA: TGTGCCAGCAGCGTAGGGGGACTAGCGGCCGGGGAGCTGTTTTTT

V: TRBV27
D: TRBD2
J: TRBJ2-5
size: NA
CDR3: CASSLRRGAYQETQYF
DNA: TGTGCCAGCAGTTTACGGCGGGGGGCGTACCAAGAGACCCAGTACTTC

V: TRBV7-9
D: NA
J: TRBJ2-3
size: NA
CDR3: CASSWTGLDTDTQYF
DNA: TGTGCCAGCAGCTGGACGGGTCTAGACACAGATACGCAGTATTTT

V: TRBV19
D: TRBD1
J: TRBJ1-1
size: NA
CDR3: CASFDRVSTEAFF
DNA: TGTGCCAGTTTTGACAGGGTGAGCACTGAAGCTTTCTTT

V: TRBV7-3
D: TRBD1
J: TRBJ2-5
size: once
CDR3: CASSRTGLEETQYF
DNA: TGTGCCAGCAGCCGGACAGGGTTAGAAGAGACCCAGTACTTC

V: TRBV15
D: NA
J: TRBJ1-2
size: NA
CDR3: CATSTLDGDGYTF
DNA: TGTGCCACCAGCACCCTAGACGGGGATGGCTACACCTTC

V: TRBV27
D: NA
J: TRBJ2-6
size: NA
CDR3: CASSFEGAGANVLTF
DNA: TGTGCCAGCAGTTTTGAGGGGGCTGGGGCCAACGTCCTGACTTTC

V: TRBV20-1
D: NA
J: TRBJ1-1
size: NA
CDR3: CSARRSGETEAFF
DNA: TGCAGTGCGAGAAGGTCGGGGGAGACTGAAGCTTTCTTT

V: TRBV12-3/TRBV12-4
D: TRBD2
J: TRBJ2-5
size: NA
CDR3: CASSHSGGWDETQYF
DNA: TGTGCCAGCAGTCATAGCGGGGGCTGGGACGAGACCCAGTACTTC

V: TRBV13
D: NA
J: TRBJ2-3
size: NA
CDR3: CASSLPRGSSTDTQYF
DNA: TGTGCCAGCAGCTTACCCCGGGGATCTAGCACAGATACGCAGTATTTT

V: TRBV10-3
D: NA
J: TRBJ2-3
size: NA
CDR3: CATIEGGRATDTQYF
DNA: TGTGCCACAATCGAGGGGGGGAGAGCCACAGATACGCAGTATTTT

V: TRBV5-1
D: NA
J: TRBJ1-2
size: NA
CDR3: CASSHGMGLHYGYTF
DNA: TGCGCCAGCAGCCATGGAATGGGCCTTCACTATGGCTACACCTTC

V: TRBV6-2/TRBV6-3
D: TRBD1
J: TRBJ2-7
size: NA
CDR3: CASSYGQGRHEQYF
DNA: TGTGCCAGCAGTTACGGACAGGGGCGACACGAGCAGTACTTC

V: TRBV15
D: NA
J: TRBJ2-5
size: NA
CDR3: CATSSSGRRGETQYF
DNA: TGTGCCACCAGCAGTTCGGGTCGGCGGGGAGAGACCCAGTACTTC

V: TRBV11-2
D: TRBD1
J: TRBJ2-7
size: NA
CDR3: CASSLAPGQGYEQYF
DNA: TGTGCCAGCAGCTTAGCTCCGGGACAGGGCTACGAGCAGTACTTC

V: TRBV5-1
D: NA
J: TRBJ2-1
size: NA
CDR3: CASSFREGNEQFF
DNA: TGCGCCAGCAGCTTCCGGGAAGGCAATGAGCAGTTCTTC

V: TRBV7-8
D: NA
J: TRBJ2-1
size: NA
CDR3: CASSLGLRSSYNEQFF
DNA: TGTGCCAGCAGCTTGGGGCTACGGAGCTCCTACAATGAGCAGTTCTTC

V: TRBV30
D: NA
J: TRBJ2-2
size: NA
CDR3: CAWSGNTGELFF
DNA: TGTGCCTGGAGTGGGAACACCGGGGAGCTGTTTTTT

V: TRBV4-1
D: TRBD1
J: TRBJ1-6
size: NA
CDR3: CASSRTDDRAYSPLHF
DNA: TGCGCCAGCAGCCGAACAGACGACAGGGCCTATTCACCCCTCCACTTT

V: TRBV6-1
D: NA
J: TRBJ2-5
size: NA
CDR3: CASSEAPWGIQETQYF
DNA: TGTGCCAGCAGTGAAGCGCCGTGGGGTATTCAAGAGACCCAGTACTTC

V: TRBV5-6
D: TRBD1
J: TRBJ2-1
size: NA
CDR3: CASSEGASSSSYNEQFF
DNA: TGTGCCAGCAGCGAGGGGGCTAGCTCCAGCTCCTACAATGAGCAGTTCTTC

V: TRBV27
D: TRBD1
J: TRBJ2-4
size: NA
CDR3: CASRLGQSNIQYF
DNA: TGTGCCAGCAGACTGGGACAGTCAAACATTCAGTACTTC

V: TRBV3-1
D: NA
J: TRBJ2-5
size: NA
CDR3: CASSQVPGETQYF
DNA: TGTGCCAGCAGCCAAGTTCCAGGGGAGACCCAGTACTTC

V: TRBV4-1
D: NA
J: TRBJ2-1
size: once
CDR3: CASSLRDGTYNEQFF
DNA: TGCGCCAGCAGCCTCCGGGACGGCACCTACAATGAGCAGTTCTTC

V: TRBV6-5
D: NA
J: TRBJ2-3
size: NA
CDR3: CASSYGGASDTQYF
DNA: TGTGCCAGCAGTTACGGGGGGGCGTCAGATACGCAGTATTTT

V: TRBV4-1
D: NA
J: TRBJ1-3
size: NA
CDR3: CASSQDGSEDAIYF
DNA: TGCGCCAGCAGCCAAGATGGGAGCGAGGACGCCATATATTTT

V: TRBV29-1
D: NA
J: TRBJ2-1
size: NA
CDR3: CSTVEGNNEQFF
DNA: TGCAGCACCGTCGAGGGGAACAATGAGCAGTTCTTC

V: TRBV9
D: NA
J: TRBJ2-7
size: NA
CDR3: CASSNGRAGDTYEQYF
DNA: TGTGCCAGCAGCAACGGTCGGGCGGGGGACACCTACGAGCAGTACTTC

V: TRBV12-3/TRBV12-4
D: NA
J: TRBJ1-2
size: NA
CDR3: CATSSGTIYGYTF
DNA: TGTGCCACTTCCTCCGGGACAATCTATGGCTACACCTTC

V: TRBV27
D: NA
J: TRBJ2-1
size: NA
CDR3: CASSLGAYYNEQFF
DNA: TGTGCCAGCAGTCTCGGAGCTTACTACAATGAGCAGTTCTTC

V: TRBV29-1
D: TRBD2
J: TRBJ2-1
size: NA
CDR3: CSVERAGPTYNEQFF
DNA: TGCAGCGTTGAAAGAGCGGGGCCTACCTACAATGAGCAGTTCTTC

V: TRBV6-5
D: NA
J: TRBJ2-1
size: NA
CDR3: CASSLDPGGQNEQFF
DNA: TGTGCCAGCAGTTTAGACCCGGGCGGTCAAAATGAGCAGTTCTTC

V: TRBV27
D: TRBD1
J: TRBJ1-6
size: NA
CDR3: CASSSLSGQGNSPLHF
DNA: TGTGCCAGCAGTTCCTTATCAGGACAGGGGAATTCACCCCTCCACTTT

V: TRBV29-1
D: TRBD1
J: TRBJ1-2
size: NA
CDR3: CSVVGQGAHGYTF
DNA: TGCAGCGTTGTTGGGCAGGGGGCACATGGCTACACCTTC

V: TRBV20-1
D: TRBD1
J: TRBJ1-6
size: NA
CDR3: CSANKPGQGNSPLHF
DNA: TGCAGTGCTAACAAACCGGGACAGGGGAATTCACCCCTCCACTTT